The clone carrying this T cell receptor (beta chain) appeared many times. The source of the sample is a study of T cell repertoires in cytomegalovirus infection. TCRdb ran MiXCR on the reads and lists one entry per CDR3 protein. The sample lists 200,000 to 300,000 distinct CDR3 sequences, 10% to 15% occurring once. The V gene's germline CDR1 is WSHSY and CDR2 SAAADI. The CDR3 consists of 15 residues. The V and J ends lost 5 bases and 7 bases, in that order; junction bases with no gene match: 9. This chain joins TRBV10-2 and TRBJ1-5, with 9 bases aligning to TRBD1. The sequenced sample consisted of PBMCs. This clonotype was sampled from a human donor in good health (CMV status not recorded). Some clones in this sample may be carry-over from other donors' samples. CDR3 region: CASSRSGTGNQPQHF. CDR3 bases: TGCGCCAGCAGTCGCTCCGGGACAGGGAACCAGCCCCAGCATTTT.